This T cell receptor (beta chain) comes out of a study of cytomegalovirus exposure and HLA in healthy donors (dated by TCRdb to about 2017). For context, the study as a whole: According to a later analysis, the 120 or so validation repertoires were produced on the same platform as the roughly 700 repertoires of the first cohort. The aim of the study was to test whether cataloging public T cell receptors could identify signatures of past pathogen exposure. Besides the first cohort of around 670 subjects, a separate validation cohort made up of roughly 120 different subjects was used. To predict cytomegalovirus infection status, the study brought together high-throughput TCR immunosequencing, statistical association of individual TCRs with disease status, and machine learning. The investigation overall reported the following: The validation cohort had no HLA typing available for a later analysis, so co-occurrence within that cohort was assessed over all 120 or so repertoires. Cytomegalovirus status was reported to be diagnosed by the classifier with high specificity and sensitivity in both the original and validation cohorts. Of the cluster scores, about 94% were above 0 in a later analysis, which found that TCRs clustered in the first cohort also tended to co-occur in the 120 or so validation repertoires. In the study, approximately 160 TCR beta chains were listed as associated with cytomegalovirus. The authors suggested that the approach could potentially be generalized to other disease states and immunological phenotypes. A few of the identified cytomegalovirus-associated TCR beta chains were confirmed in vitro to be specific for cytomegalovirus antigens. While some public TCRs were present in many individuals, most TCR sequences turned up only very rarely across donors.

A note on this clone: What antigen it recognizes has not been identified. No much larger clone is present one base from it, and per-base qualities are unavailable.

Taken from the germline V gene, the CDR1 and CDR2 loops are MDHEN and SYDVKM. Its CDR3 holds 18 amino acids, cysteine through phenylalanine. Here the CDR3 DNA is all that survives: 54 bases in frame from base 1. Trimming at the junction amounts to 8 bases on V and 4 bases on J, and the germline ends lie 27 bases apart. Library generation was performed with the immunoSEQ multiplex PCR assay. In the source study's methods: A statistical classification framework was developed to diagnose cytomegalovirus status using the catalog of TCR beta chain sequences. As stored in TCRdb, this immuneACCESS dataset retains in-frame rearrangements with V and J assigned. A fraction of the clones does not appear; measured against another copy, unresolved V genes explain less than half of the discrepancy, and the remainder lacks a known reason. Clone size and V and J calls were adopted from that table, with D and trimming inferred from the DNA. In all, the sample holds 98,000 or so clones, and about 85% of those were seen once. The ten largest account for 3% to 3.5% of the sample.

The donors belonged to the validation cohort of about 110 subjects, which was separate from the 666-subject first cohort. The sequencing sample was made of PBMCs. The receptor was derived from a woman aged 18-30 years in good health and CMV-seronegative. The chain is encoded by TRBV28 joined to TRBJ1-5; no D gene is confidently identified. CDR3 sequence: CASAEGYSGGAVNQPQHF. The nucleotides read TGTGCCAGCGCCGAAGGTTATTCTGGAGGCGCAGTAAATCAGCCCCAGCATTTT. The full variable domain, with segments outside the CDR3 supplied by the reference TRBV28 and TRBJ1-5 proteins, appears as DVKVTQSSRYLVKRTGEKVFLECVQDMDHENMFWYRQDPGLGLRLIYFSYDVKMKEKGDIPEGYSVSREKKERFSLILESASTNQTSMYLCASAEGYSGGAVNQPQHFGDGTRLSIL.